The 13 T cell receptor beta chains given below trace back to one sample, sequenced in a study of T cells in Graves' hyperthyroidism and ophthalmopathy. Amplification of TCR beta CDR3 regions was performed using RNA transcripts as template. The TCR CDR3 was amplified in a first-round RT-PCR using the HTBI primer set. One entry per CDR3 protein, called by TCRdb with MiXCR from the multiplex PCR reads. This sample has around 200,000 distinct CDR3 sequences, with around 15% found just once. The sample was blood. Receptors were obtained from a woman between 50 and 59 years old with Graves' hyperthyroidism.

Many counts were recorded for this clonotype. This rearrangement joins TRBV11-2 to TRBJ2-7; D uncertain. The germline CDR1 and CDR2 sequences are SGHAT and FQNNGV. There are 12 residues in the CDR3. The V and J ends lost 2 bases and 7 bases respectively, with 9 bases between them. The CDR3 protein is CASSLLVGEQYF. As DNA, the CDR3 is TGTGCCAGCAGCTTACTAGTCGGTGAGCAGTACTTC.

This clonotype was picked up many times. The chain combines TRBV12-3 or TRBV12-4 with TRBJ2-6; 8 bases fit TRBD1. The CDR3 is made up of 16 amino acids. J was trimmed by 2 bases and V by 7 bases; bases with no gene match: 7. The CDR3 sequence is CASKSQGAAGANVLTF. CDR3 in DNA: TGTGCCAGCAAAAGCCAGGGGGCCGCTGGGGCCAACGTCCTGACTTTC.

In its sample, this clonotype was seen many times. The chain couples TRBV6-1 to TRBJ1-2, with D hard to call. The CDR3 has 14 amino acids. Germline assignment: CDR1 MNHNS and CDR2 SASEGT. Trimming shortened V by 1 base and J by 7 bases, and 13 bases separated the two germline ends. The CDR3 sequence: CASSEGSLRAGYTF. The CDR3 DNA is TGTGCCAGCAGTGAAGGTTCACTTAGGGCTGGCTACACCTTC.

This clonotype was counted many times. The chain has TRBV14 and TRBJ1-2, with D perhaps TRBD1 (5 bases). With 6 bases removed from V and 5 bases from J, the gap between germline ends came to 16 bases. This CDR3 has 14 amino acids. The germline gives CDR1 SGHDN, CDR2 FVKESK. CDR3 region: CASRPGGRGYGYTF. CDR3 nucleotides: TGTGCCAGCAGACCCGGGGGTCGGGGTTATGGCTACACCTTC. The complete variable domain, with remaining parts taken from reference TRBV14 and TRBJ1-2, reads EAGVTQFPSHSVIEKGQTVTLRCDPISGHDNLYWYRRVMGKEIKFLLHFVKESKQDESGMPNNRFLAERTGGTYSTLKVQPAELEDSGVYFCASRPGGRGYGYTFGSGTRLTVV.

The sample holds many counts of this clonotype. The chain combines TRBV7-2 with TRBJ2-1; 12 bases are a match to TRBD1. CDR1 and CDR2 (germline): SGHTA, FQGNSA. The CDR3 sequence is 15 residues long. With V trimmed by 2 bases and J by 7 bases, 3 bases remained unmatched. CDR3 nucleotide sequence: TGTGCCAGCAGCTTAATGGGACAGGGGGCGAATGAGCAGTTCTTC. It is translated as CASSLMGQGANEQFF. Full variable domain (missing parts from reference TRBV7-2 and TRBJ2-1): GAGVSQSPSNKVTEKGKDVELRCDPISGHTALYWYRQSLGQGLEFLIYFQGNSAPDKSGLPSDRFSAERTGGSVSTLTIQRTQQEDSAVYLCASSLMGQGANEQFFGPGTRLTVL.

Only a few counts were recorded for this clonotype. This chain links TRBV4-3 with TRBJ1-2; D call uncertain. The germline CDR1 and CDR2 sequences are LGHNA and YSLEER. This CDR3 spans 15 amino acids. Trimming removed 4 bases from V and 0 bases from J, with 12 bases in between. The CDR3 reads CASSPSVGSNYGYTF. For the CDR3, the DNA is TGCGCCAGCAGCCCCTCGGTAGGGTCTAACTATGGCTACACCTTC.

This clonotype was picked up many times. V is TRBV6-2 or TRBV6-3 and J is TRBJ1-1; D not resolved. The CDR3 runs to 16 residues. The V gene lost 9 bases and the J gene lost 2 bases, with 22 bases spanning the gap. Germline V lookup: CDR1 MNHEY, CDR2 SVGEGT. The CDR3 spells CASHPFLGAQNTEAFF. The CDR3 bases are TGTGCCAGTCATCCTTTCTTGGGCGCTCAAAACACTGAAGCTTTCTTT.

V is TRBV7-9 and J is TRBJ1-2, with a tentative D call TRBD1 (5 bases). Germline V lookup: CDR1 SEHNR, CDR2 FQNEAQ (reference sequence). The V end was cut by 10 bases, the J end by 6 bases, with 21 bases between. CDR3 length: 14 amino acids. CDR3 in amino acids: CATSRGDGVNGYTF. As DNA, the CDR3 is TGTGCCACCTCGCGGGGGGACGGGGTGAATGGCTACACCTTC. Supplemented by reference TRBV7-9 and TRBJ1-2, the full variable domain reads DTGVSQNPRHKITKRGQNVTFRCDPISEHNRLYWYRQTLGQGPEFLTYFQNEAQLEKSRLLSDRFSAERPKGSFSTLEIQRTEQGDSAMYLCATSRGDGVNGYTFGSGTRLTVV.

This clonotype was counted many times. V usage is TRBV19 and J usage is TRBJ1-1, with D perhaps TRBD1 (5 bases). The CDR3 consists of 13 residues. Germline V CDR1 and CDR2: LNHDA, SQIVND (reference sequence). V was shortened by 4 bases and J by 1 base, with 7 bases between the two germline ends. This chain's CDR3 is CASSKTGNTEAFF. For the CDR3, the DNA is TGTGCCAGTAGTAAAACAGGGAACACTGAAGCTTTCTTT.

V and J are TRBV14 and TRBJ1-5; D may be TRBD1 (5 bases). Looked up from germline, CDR1 is SGHDN and CDR2 is FVKESK. Trimming left V 4 bases short and J 0 bases short, with 16 bases between. This CDR3 has 17 residues. CDR3 sequence (DNA): TGTGCCAGCAGCCCTCTGGACATAACTTATAGCAATCAGCCCCAGCATTTT. This translates into CASSPLDITYSNQPQHF.

At least ten counts were recorded for this clonotype. This sequence joins TRBV6-1 and TRBJ1-1, with unresolved D. The CDR3 covers 15 residues. From germline, CDR1 is MNHNS and CDR2 SASEGT. Trimming cost V 5 bases and J 2 bases, with 15 bases left between them. CDR3 sequence: CASSRRRQSNTEAFF. The CDR3 DNA reads TGTGCCAGCAGTCGAAGGCGGCAGAGTAACACTGAAGCTTTCTTT.

This clonotype occurred many times. This chain joins TRBV19 and TRBJ2-7, with D hard to call. Germline V gene data show CDR1 as LNHDA and CDR2 as SQIVND (reference sequence). Trimming left V 1 base short and J 0 bases short, with 7 bases between. The CDR3 is 14 residues long. Here the CDR3 reads CASSIGAPSYEQYF. The CDR3 coding sequence is TGTGCCAGTAGTATAGGAGCCCCCTCCTACGAGCAGTACTTC. The full variable domain, rest sourced from reference TRBV19 and TRBJ2-7, is DGGITQSPKYLFRKEGQNVTLSCEQNLNHDAMYWYRQDPGQGLRLIYYSQIVNDFQKGDIAEGYSVSREKKESFPLTVTSAQKNPTAFYLCASSIGAPSYEQYFGPGTRLTVT.

This clonotype was recorded at least ten times. The chain uses TRBV6-1 and TRBJ2-1; 8 bases agree with TRBD1. The CDR3 is 16 amino acids. CDR1 is MNHNS and CDR2 is SASEGT in the germline V gene. V was clipped by 5 bases and J by 2 bases; unmatched bases: 8. CDR3 amino acids: CASSSIRDRPYNEQFF. The CDR3 DNA sequence: TGTGCCAGCAGTTCAATCCGGGACAGGCCCTACAATGAGCAGTTCTTC.